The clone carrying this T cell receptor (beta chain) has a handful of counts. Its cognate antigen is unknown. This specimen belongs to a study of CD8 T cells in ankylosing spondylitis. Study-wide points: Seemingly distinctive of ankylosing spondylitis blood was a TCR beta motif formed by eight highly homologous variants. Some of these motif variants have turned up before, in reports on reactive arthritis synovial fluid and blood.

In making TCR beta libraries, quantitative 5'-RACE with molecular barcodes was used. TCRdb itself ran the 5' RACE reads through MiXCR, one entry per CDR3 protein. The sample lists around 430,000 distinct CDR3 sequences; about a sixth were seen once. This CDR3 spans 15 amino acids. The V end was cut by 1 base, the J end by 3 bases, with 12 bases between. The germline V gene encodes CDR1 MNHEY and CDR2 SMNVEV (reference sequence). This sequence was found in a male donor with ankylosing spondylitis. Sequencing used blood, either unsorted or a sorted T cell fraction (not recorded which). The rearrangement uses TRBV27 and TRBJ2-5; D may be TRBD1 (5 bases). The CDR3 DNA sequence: TGTGCCAGCAGTTTATTGGGGCTATCCGAAGAGACCCAGTACTTC. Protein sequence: CASSLLGLSEETQYF.